This TCR beta chain stems from a study of shared clonotypes between healthy human individuals. Generated by immunoSEQ multiplex PCR, the TCRdb table keeps only in-frame clones and is missing some. The sample holds about 2.4 million clones, 80% to 95% seen once. Germline loops: CDR1 LNHNV, CDR2 YYDKDF (reference sequence). The CDR3 extends over 13 amino acids. Trimming pared 3 bases from V and 4 bases from J, leaving 7 bases between. CD4+ cells underwent separation, giving CD45RA+ naive and CD45RA-negative memory subsets. Overall study findings and caveats: Researchers found naive subsets generally carried larger estimated richness than memory subsets. In contrast to clonotypes shared by all four donors, non-shared clonotypes had lower generation probabilities.

Worth noting for this clone: Its antigen is undetermined. The same CDR3 is also encoded by other DNA sequences in this sample.

Sequencing used naive CD4+ T cells from PBMCs. The subset here: CD45RA+ positively selected. The TCR sequence derives from a man between 18 and 35 years old in good health. Some clones in this sample may be carry-over from other donors' samples. This chain links TRBV15 with TRBJ2-1; a possible D gene is TRBD1 (6 bases). The CDR3 DNA reads as TGTGCCACCAGCAGGGACAGATACAATGAGCAGTTCTTC. It codes for CATSRDRYNEQFF.